These 7 T cell receptor beta chains were sequenced from one sample in a study of CD8 T cells in ankylosing spondylitis. TCRdb recomputed calls from the 5' RACE reads with MiXCR, one row per CDR3 protein. Here the sample spans about 220,000 distinct CDR3 sequences, about 10% being singletons. Sequenced material: blood, either unsorted or a sorted T cell fraction (not recorded which). These TCRs come from a male donor with ankylosing spondylitis or in good health (not recorded which).

The sample holds one count of this clonotype. A much larger clone lies one base from this, so it may be a read error. This chain connects TRBV7-9 to TRBJ1-1; 8 positions match TRBD1. CDR1 and CDR2 (germline): SEHNR, FQNEAQ (reference sequence). This CDR3 has 15 residues. The CDR3 sequence: CASSLIQGVNTEALF. The CDR3 DNA is TGTGCCAGCAGCTTGATACAGGGGGTTAACACTGAAGCTTTATTT.

This clonotype was detected only a few times. The chain employs TRBV7-2 and TRBJ2-1; tentative D call: TRBD1 (5 bases). Per germline, CDR1 SGHTA and CDR2 FQGNSA. Deletions cut 2 bases from V and 7 bases from J, with 12 bases between. The CDR3 extends over 14 amino acids. CDR3 coding DNA: TGTGCCAGCAGCTTATTACGGGCAGGGAATGAGCAGTTCTTC. This encodes CASSLLRAGNEQFF.

This clonotype was seen more than once but under ten times. The CDR3 DNA reads TGCAGCGCCGGGGTGAATAACTATGGCTACACCTTC. Translated, it gives CSAGVNNYGYTF. The rearrangement uses TRBV29-1 and TRBJ1-2; the D is unclear. V lost 7 bases to trimming and J lost 1 base, with 10 bases between them. The germline gives CDR1 SQVTM, CDR2 ANQGSEA. The CDR3 length is 12 residues.

This clonotype was picked up many times. The DNA for the CDR3 is TGTGCCAGCAGCTTAGTTCCGGCAGGGGGCGCAGCAGATACGCAGTATTTT. This sequence encodes CASSLVPAGGAADTQYF. The chain employs TRBV7-2 and TRBJ2-3; 8 bases align to TRBD1. V lost 1 base to trimming and J lost 4 bases; unmatched junction nucleotides: 10. CDR1 SGHTA and CDR2 FQGNSA come from the germline V gene. CDR3 length equals 17 residues.

The chain links TRBV5-1 to TRBJ2-5, with D uncertain. This CDR3 is 16 amino acids long. V dropped 4 bases and J dropped 3 bases, with 19 bases sitting between them. Germline CDR1 reads SGHRS; CDR2 reads YFSETQ. The CDR3 coding sequence is TGCGCCAGCAGCCTGGCCCCGCTACGGACCAAAGAGACCCAGTACTTC. Translation: CASSLAPLRTKETQYF.

V gene TRBV2 combines with J gene TRBJ2-1; D might be TRBD1 (6 bases). CDR1 and CDR2 (germline): SNHLY, FYNNEI. V was cut by 4 bases and J by 8 bases, with 15 bases left in between. The CDR3 length is 14 residues. CDR3 in DNA: TGTGCCAGCAGTGTACTTGGGGGCATCGATGAGCAGTTCTTC. Protein product: CASSVLGGIDEQFF. Together with reference TRBV2 and TRBJ2-1, the CDR3 gives the full variable domain: EPEVTQTPSHQVTQMGQEVILRCVPISNHLYFYWYRQILGQKVEFLVSFYNNEISEKSEIFDDQFSVERPDGSNFTLKIRSTKLEDSAMYFCASSVLGGIDEQFFGPGTRLTVL.

This clonotype was seen many times. V is TRBV12-3 or TRBV12-4 and J is TRBJ2-5; possible D gene TRBD2, 7 bases. This CDR3 region has 14 residues. The V end was cut by 3 bases, the J end by 4 bases, with 12 bases between. CDR3 sequence: CASSFNREGETQYF. The CDR3 DNA reads TGTGCCAGCAGTTTTAACAGGGAGGGAGAGACCCAGTACTTC.